The rows below give T cell receptor beta chains drawn from one sample of a study of cytomegalovirus exposure and HLA in healthy donors. Generated by immunoSEQ multiplex PCR, the TCRdb table keeps only in-frame clones and is missing some. This table has about 400,000 clones, roughly 85% appearing once. The specimen was PBMCs. These receptors were obtained from a woman aged 18-30 years in good health and CMV-seronegative. The CDR3 runs from the conserved cysteine through the conserved F or W. A D gene is named only where the DNA matches it firmly. Size tells how often a clone was seen (once, few, many) or the class of an expanded clone, and some rows leave it out.

CDR3nt	CDR3aa	abundance	d_gene	len	v_gene	j_gene
TGTGCCAGCAGCACGGGCTACAATGAGCAGTTCTTC	CASSTGYNEQFF	once	-	12	TRBV7-9	TRBJ2-1
TGCAGCGTCGAGCTAGCGGCCTACGAGCAGTACTTC	CSVELAAYEQYF	-	TRBD2	12	TRBV29-1	TRBJ2-7
TGTGCCAGCTCACCGGAGTGGGTAGGATCACCCCTCCACTTT	CASSPEWVGSPLHF	-	-	14	TRBV18	TRBJ1-6
TGCGCCAGCAGCTGGACAGCGGGGGGGCCTTTAACCGGGGAGCTGTTTTTT	CASSWTAGGPLTGELFF	-	TRBD2	17	TRBV5-1	TRBJ2-2
TGTGCCAGCAGTTACGAGACAGAGTACACCGGGGAGCTGTTTTTT	CASSYETEYTGELFF	-	-	15	TRBV6-6	TRBJ2-2
TGTGCCAGCAGGCAGGAGGGGACCCAGTACTTC	CASRQEGTQYF	-	-	11	TRBV27	TRBJ2-5
TGTGCCAGCAGCGTGACTAGCGGCTCCGGGACCCAGTACTTC	CASSVTSGSGTQYF	-	TRBD2	14	TRBV7-7	TRBJ2-5
TGTGCCAGCAGCTCCCACCTGACAGGGATACCTAGCACAGATACGCAGTATTTT	CASSSHLTGIPSTDTQYF	-	TRBD1	18	TRBV5-4	TRBJ2-3
TGCGCCAGCAGCTCCCAAGCTACAGTTGGGTTCGGGGAGCTGTTTTTT	CASSSQATVGFGELFF	-	-	16	TRBV5-1	TRBJ2-2
TGTGCCAGCTCACCCCCAGGTCGCTCCTACGAGCAGTACTTC	CASSPPGRSYEQYF	few	-	14	TRBV18	TRBJ2-7
TGTGCCAGCAGCCCCGACAGGGGGCTCTACGAGCAGTACTTC	CASSPDRGLYEQYF	few	TRBD1	14	TRBV9	TRBJ2-7
TGTGCCAGCAGACCAACAACAGGGGTAAGCGGTGGCTACACCTTC	CASRPTTGVSGGYTF	-	TRBD1	15	TRBV27	TRBJ1-2
TGCAGCGTTGAAGGGCAGGGGATCGGCTACACCTTC	CSVEGQGIGYTF	-	-	12	TRBV29-1	TRBJ1-2
TGTGCCAGCAGCTTAAGGACTAGCGGGAGGAGTTCCTCCTACAATGAGCAGTTCTTC	CASSLRTSGRSSSYNEQFF	-	TRBD2	19	TRBV5-6	TRBJ2-1
TGTGCCAGCAGTCCACTGGACAGAGGAAAGAATGAGCAGTTCTTC	CASSPLDRGKNEQFF	-	-	15	TRBV2	TRBJ2-1
TGTGCCAGCAGCTCCCTTCGGGAAGTAGGAAACACCATATATTTT	CASSSLREVGNTIYF	-	-	15	TRBV7-8	TRBJ1-3
TGTGCCAGCAGCTCGTATTTCAGTGAGCAGTACTTC	CASSSYFSEQYF	-	-	12	TRBV7-9	TRBJ2-7
TGTGCCAGCAGTTCCCGGACAGGGCACACCGGGGAGCTGTTTTTT	CASSSRTGHTGELFF	-	TRBD1	15	TRBV28	TRBJ2-2
TGTGCCAGCAATCCACTGACAGGGGAGGCCAACGTCCTGACTTTC	CASNPLTGEANVLTF	-	TRBD1	15	TRBV2	TRBJ2-6
TGCGCCAGCAGCTTGGCCGCAGGTTTTAACTATGGCTACACCTTC	CASSLAAGFNYGYTF	once	-	15	TRBV5-1	TRBJ1-2
TGTGCCAGCCAAACTCTAGGCGGGAGGGCCGACACCGGGGAGCTGTTTTTT	CASQTLGGRADTGELFF	once	TRBD2	17	TRBV27	TRBJ2-2
TGTGCCAGCATTCACCGGGACAGGGGGCGGGGTGGTGAAGCTTTCTTT	CASIHRDRGRGGEAFF	-	TRBD1	16	TRBV28	TRBJ1-1